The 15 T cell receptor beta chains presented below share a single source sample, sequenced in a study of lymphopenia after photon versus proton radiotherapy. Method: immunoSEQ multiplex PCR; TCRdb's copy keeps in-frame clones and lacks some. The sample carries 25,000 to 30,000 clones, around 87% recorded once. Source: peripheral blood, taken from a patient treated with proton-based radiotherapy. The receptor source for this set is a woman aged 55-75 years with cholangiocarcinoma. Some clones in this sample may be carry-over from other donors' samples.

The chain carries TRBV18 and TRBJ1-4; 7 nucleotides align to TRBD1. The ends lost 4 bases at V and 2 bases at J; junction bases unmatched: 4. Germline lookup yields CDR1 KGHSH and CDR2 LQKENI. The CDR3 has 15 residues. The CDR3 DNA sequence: TGTGCCAGCTCACTTAACAGGGGCACTAATGAAAAACTGTTTTTT. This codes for CASSLNRGTNEKLFF.

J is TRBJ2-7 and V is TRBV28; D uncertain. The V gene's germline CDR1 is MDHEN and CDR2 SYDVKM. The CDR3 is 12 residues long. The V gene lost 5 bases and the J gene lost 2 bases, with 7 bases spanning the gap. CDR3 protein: CASSPPAYEQYF. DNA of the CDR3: TGTGCCAGCAGTCCTCCTGCCTACGAGCAGTACTTC.

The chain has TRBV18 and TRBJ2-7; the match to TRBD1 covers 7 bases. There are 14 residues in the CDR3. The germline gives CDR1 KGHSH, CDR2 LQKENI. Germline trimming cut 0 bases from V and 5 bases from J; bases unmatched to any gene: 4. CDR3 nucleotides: TGTGCCAGCTCACCACCGCCCAGGGGGAACGAGCAGTACTTC. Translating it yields CASSPPPRGNEQYF.

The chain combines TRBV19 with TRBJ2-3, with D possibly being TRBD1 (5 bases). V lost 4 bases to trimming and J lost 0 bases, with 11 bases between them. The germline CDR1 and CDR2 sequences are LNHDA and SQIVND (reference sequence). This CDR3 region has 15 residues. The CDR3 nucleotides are TGTGCCAGTAGTACAAGGGGCCGCAGCACAGATACGCAGTATTTT. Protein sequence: CASSTRGRSTDTQYF.

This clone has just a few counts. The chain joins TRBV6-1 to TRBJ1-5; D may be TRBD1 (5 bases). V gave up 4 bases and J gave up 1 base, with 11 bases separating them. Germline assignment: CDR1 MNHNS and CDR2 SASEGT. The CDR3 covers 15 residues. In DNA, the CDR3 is TGTGCCAGCAGTGTCGGGGGGACGAGCAATCAGCCCCAGCATTTT. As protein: CASSVGGTSNQPQHF.

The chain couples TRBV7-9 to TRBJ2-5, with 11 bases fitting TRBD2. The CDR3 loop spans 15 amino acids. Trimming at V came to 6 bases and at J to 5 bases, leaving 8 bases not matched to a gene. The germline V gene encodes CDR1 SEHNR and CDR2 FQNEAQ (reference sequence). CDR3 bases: TGTGCCAGCAGGGTTAGCGGGAGGGCCGGCGAGACCCAGTACTTC. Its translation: CASRVSGRAGETQYF. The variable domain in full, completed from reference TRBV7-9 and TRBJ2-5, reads DTGVSQNPRHKITKRGQNVTFRCDPISEHNRLYWYRQTLGQGPEFLTYFQNEAQLEKSRLLSDRFSAERPKGSFSTLEIQRTEQGDSAMYLCASRVSGRAGETQYFGPGTRLLVL.

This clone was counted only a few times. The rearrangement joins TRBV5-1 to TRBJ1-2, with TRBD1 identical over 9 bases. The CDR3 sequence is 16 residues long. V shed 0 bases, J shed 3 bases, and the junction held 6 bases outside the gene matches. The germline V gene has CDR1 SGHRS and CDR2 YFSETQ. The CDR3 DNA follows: TGCGCCAGCAGCTTGGGTACAGGGGGCGCGGACTATGGCTACACCTTC. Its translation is CASSLGTGGADYGYTF.

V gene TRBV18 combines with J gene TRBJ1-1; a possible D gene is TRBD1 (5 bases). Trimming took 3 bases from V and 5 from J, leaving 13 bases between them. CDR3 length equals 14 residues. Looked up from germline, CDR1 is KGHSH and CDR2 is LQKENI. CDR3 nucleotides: TGTGCCAGCTCACCCACAGGCTCGGGGACTGAAGCTTTCTTT. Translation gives CASSPTGSGTEAFF.

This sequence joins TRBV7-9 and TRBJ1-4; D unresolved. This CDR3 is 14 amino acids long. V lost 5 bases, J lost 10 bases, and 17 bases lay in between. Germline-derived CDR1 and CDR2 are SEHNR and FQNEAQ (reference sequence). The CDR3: CASSPRRADGKLFF. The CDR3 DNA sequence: TGTGCCAGCAGCCCACGTCGGGCAGATGGAAAACTGTTTTTT.

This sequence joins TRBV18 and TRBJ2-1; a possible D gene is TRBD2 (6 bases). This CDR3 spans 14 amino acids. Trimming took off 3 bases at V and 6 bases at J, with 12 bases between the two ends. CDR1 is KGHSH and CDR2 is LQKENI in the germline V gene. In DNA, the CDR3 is TGTGCCAGCTCACCGGGACGGGGACTCAATGAGCAGTTCTTC. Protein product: CASSPGRGLNEQFF.

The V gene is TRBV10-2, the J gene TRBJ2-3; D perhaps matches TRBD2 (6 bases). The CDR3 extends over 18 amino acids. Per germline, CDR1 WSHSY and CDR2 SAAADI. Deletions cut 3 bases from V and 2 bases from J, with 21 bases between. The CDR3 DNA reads TGCGCCAGCAGTGACCCCCCGTGGGGACTTCGGAACACAGATACGCAGTATTTT. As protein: CASSDPPWGLRNTDTQYF.

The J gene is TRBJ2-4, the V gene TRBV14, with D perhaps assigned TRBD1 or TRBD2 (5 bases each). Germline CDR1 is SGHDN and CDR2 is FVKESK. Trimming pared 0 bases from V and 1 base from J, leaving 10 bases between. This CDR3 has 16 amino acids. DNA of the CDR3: TGTGCCAGCAGCCAAGAAATGGGGGTGGCCAAAAACATTCAGTACTTC. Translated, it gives CASSQEMGVAKNIQYF.

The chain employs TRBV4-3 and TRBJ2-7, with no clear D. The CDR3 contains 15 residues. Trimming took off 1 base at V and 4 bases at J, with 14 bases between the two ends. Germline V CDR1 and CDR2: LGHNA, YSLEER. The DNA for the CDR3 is TGCGCCAGCAGCCAAGGAGTTGTAGTAGGGTACGAGCAGTACTTC. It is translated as CASSQGVVVGYEQYF.

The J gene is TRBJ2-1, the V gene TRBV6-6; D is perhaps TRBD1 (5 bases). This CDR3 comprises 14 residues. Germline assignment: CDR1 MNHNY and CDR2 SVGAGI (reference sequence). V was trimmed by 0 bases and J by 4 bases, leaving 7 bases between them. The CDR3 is CASSYSTVYNEQFF. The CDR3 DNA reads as TGTGCCAGCAGTTACTCGACAGTATACAATGAGCAGTTCTTC.

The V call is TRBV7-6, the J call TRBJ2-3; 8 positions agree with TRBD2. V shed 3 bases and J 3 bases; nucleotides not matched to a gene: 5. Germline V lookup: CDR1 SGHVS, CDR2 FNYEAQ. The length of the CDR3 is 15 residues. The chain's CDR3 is CASSFLAGMTDTQYF. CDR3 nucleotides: TGTGCCAGCAGCTTTTTAGCGGGGATGACAGATACGCAGTATTTT.